This T cell receptor (beta chain) is from a study of identical twins. The study, taken as a whole, reports: Within cord blood, abundant beta clonotypes carried fewer insertions, but memory repertoires showed no such trend. The models systematically underestimated how much out-of-frame TCR alpha was shared in monozygotic twins.

In regard to this clonotype: The antigen is unknown.

The CDR3 totals 14 residues. CDR1 and CDR2 from the germline V gene are SGDLS and YYNGEE. The V and J ends lost 4 bases and 9 bases respectively, with 17 bases between them. Each cDNA held unique molecular identifiers, and template switching gave it a universal primer site. MiXCR, run by TCRdb on the 5' RACE reads, gives a single entry per CDR3 protein. The table includes around 1.7 million distinct CDR3 sequences, about 30% detected once. The genes are TRBV9 and TRBJ2-1, with TRBD2 as a possible D gene (5 bases). The sequenced sample was cord blood. This receptor was obtained from a newborn girl in good health. For the CDR3, the DNA is TGTGCCAGCAGCTCGCGCGGGCGTGCTGCTGAGCAGTTCTTC. The encoded protein is CASSSRGRAAEQFF.